This T cell receptor beta chain was documented in a study of CD8 T cells in Susac syndrome. CD8+ and CD4+ T cells circulating in blood were sequenced for TCR beta. V lost 0 bases, J lost 5 bases, and 6 bases stayed unmatched. There are 15 residues in the CDR3. Germline V gene lookup returns CDR1 SGDLS and CDR2 YYNGEE. Reverse transcription of roughly 0.5 to 1 ug RNA used random hexamers. Amplification of TCR beta CDR3 was carried out by immunoSEQ multiplex PCR, which covered 54 Vbeta and 13 Jbeta segments. TCRdb redid the calling of the immunoSEQ multiplex PCR reads with MiXCR, one entry per CDR3 protein. This table has about 200,000 distinct CDR3 sequences, 90% to 95% appearing once.

The chain recombines TRBV9 with TRBJ2-5; 8 bases agree with TRBD1. Sequenced sample: CD4+ T cells from PBMCs. The clonotype comes from a human donor with multiple sclerosis. Written as DNA, the CDR3 is TGTGCCAGCAGCGTAGCTGGCAGGGGGCCCGAGACCCAGTACTTC. Residues: CASSVAGRGPETQYF.